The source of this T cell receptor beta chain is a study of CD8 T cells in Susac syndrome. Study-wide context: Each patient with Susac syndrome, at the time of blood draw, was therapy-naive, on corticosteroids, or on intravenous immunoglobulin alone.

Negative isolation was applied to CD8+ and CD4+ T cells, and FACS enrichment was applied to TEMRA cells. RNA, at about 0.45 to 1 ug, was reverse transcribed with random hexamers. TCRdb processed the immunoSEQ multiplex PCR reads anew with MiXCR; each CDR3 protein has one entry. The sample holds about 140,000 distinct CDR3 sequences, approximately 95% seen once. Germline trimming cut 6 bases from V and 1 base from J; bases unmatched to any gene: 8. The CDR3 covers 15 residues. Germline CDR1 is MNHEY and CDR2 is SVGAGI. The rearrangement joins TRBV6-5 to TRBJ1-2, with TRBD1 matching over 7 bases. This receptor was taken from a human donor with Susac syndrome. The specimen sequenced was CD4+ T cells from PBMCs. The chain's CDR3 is CASSQRQGYNYGYTF. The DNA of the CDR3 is TGTGCCAGCAGCCAGCGACAGGGTTATAACTATGGCTACACCTTC.